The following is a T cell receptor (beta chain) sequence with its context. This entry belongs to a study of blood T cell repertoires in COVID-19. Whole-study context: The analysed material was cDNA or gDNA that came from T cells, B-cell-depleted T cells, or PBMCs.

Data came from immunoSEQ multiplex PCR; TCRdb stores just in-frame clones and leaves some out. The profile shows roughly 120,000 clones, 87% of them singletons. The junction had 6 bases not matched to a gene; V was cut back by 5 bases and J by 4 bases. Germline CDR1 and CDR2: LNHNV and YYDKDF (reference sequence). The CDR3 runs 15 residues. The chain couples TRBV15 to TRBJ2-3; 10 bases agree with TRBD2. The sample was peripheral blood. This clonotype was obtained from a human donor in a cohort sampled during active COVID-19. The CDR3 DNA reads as TGTGCCACCAGCTGGTCTAGCGGGAGCCCAGATACGCAGTATTTT. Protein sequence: CATSWSSGSPDTQYF.